Listed here are 8 T cell receptor beta chains from one sample, sequenced in a study of blood T cell repertoires in COVID-19. Sequencing was performed with immunoSEQ multiplex PCR; in TCRdb, only in-frame clones are kept and a portion is missing. Altogether tens of thousands of clones are present, more than 75% being singletons, with the ten largest covering 16%. The source material was peripheral blood. The receptors here all came from a man between 65 and 85 years old with acute or convalescent COVID-19.

The table lists this clone with a few counts. The chain uses TRBV6-2 or TRBV6-3 and TRBJ1-4; D unclear. The ends were cut back, 0 bases at V and 8 bases at J, with 16 bases in the middle. This CDR3 region has 16 residues. CDR1 and CDR2 from the germline V gene are MNHEY and SVGEGT. CDR3 amino acids: CASSYSSAAGREKLFF. The CDR3 DNA reads as TGTGCCAGCAGTTACTCGTCGGCAGCCGGGAGGGAAAAACTGTTTTTT.

This clone was detected only a few times. The chain has TRBV28 and TRBJ2-7; 7 nucleotides agree with TRBD1. The CDR3 covers 13 residues. Per the germline V gene, CDR1 is MDHEN and CDR2 is SYDVKM. The V gene end was trimmed by 5 bases and the J gene end by 6 bases; junction bases not matched to a gene: 7. The CDR3 DNA follows: TGTGCCAGCAGTCCCGACAGGGTACGCGAGCAGTACTTC. Translating it yields CASSPDRVREQYF.

The genes are TRBV6-5 and TRBJ1-2, with a possible D match to TRBD1 (6 bases). V was pared by 7 bases and J by 7 bases, with 19 bases between. CDR3 length equals 14 residues. Per the germline V gene, CDR1 is MNHEY and CDR2 is SVGAGI. CDR3 coding DNA: TGTGCCAGCACAGCAGGGGATCAACTTAGTGGCTACACCTTC. It is translated as CASTAGDQLSGYTF.

The V and J genes are TRBV5-5 and TRBJ2-2; D may be TRBD2 (6 bases). V was shortened by 2 bases and J by 0 bases, with 8 bases between the two germline ends. This CDR3 comprises 15 residues. The germline V gene encodes CDR1 SGHKS and CDR2 YYEKEE (reference sequence). The CDR3 protein is CASSFGDSNTGELFF. As DNA, the CDR3 is TGTGCCAGCAGCTTCGGGGACTCGAACACCGGGGAGCTGTTTTTT. Combining the CDR3 with reference TRBV5-5 and TRBJ2-2 gives the whole variable domain DAGVTQSPTHLIKTRGQQVTLRCSPISGHKSVSWYQQVLGQGPQFIFQYYEKEERGRGNFPDRFSARQFPNYSSELNVNALLLGDSALYLCASSFGDSNTGELFFGEGSRLTVL.

The J gene is TRBJ1-1, the V gene TRBV6-6, with 10 bases aligning to TRBD1. The CDR3 has 16 amino acids. Unmatched junction bases numbered 7, after V lost 2 bases and J lost 4 bases. Germline V lookup: CDR1 MNHNY, CDR2 SVGAGI (reference sequence). This chain's CDR3 is CASSYGGTGEGTEAFF. The DNA for the CDR3 is TGTGCCAGCAGTTACGGAGGGACAGGGGAGGGCACTGAAGCTTTCTTT.

This sequence joins TRBV7-2 and TRBJ1-6; 8 nucleotides agree with TRBD1. V lost 2 bases, J lost 12 bases, and 6 bases stayed unmatched. The germline V gene encodes CDR1 SGHTA and CDR2 FQGNSA. This CDR3 has 14 amino acids. The CDR3 spells CASSLQGAMLPLHF. The CDR3 DNA follows: TGTGCCAGCAGCTTACAGGGGGCGATGTTACCCCTCCACTTT.

The chain combines TRBV7-2 with TRBJ1-1; no reliable D call. V was shortened by 3 bases and J by 4 bases, with 12 bases between the two germline ends. This CDR3 spans 14 amino acids. The germline V gene encodes CDR1 SGHTA and CDR2 FQGNSA. In DNA, the CDR3 is TGTGCCAGCAGCTTGTCTCTTGGAGCCACTGAAGCTTTCTTT. It encodes CASSLSLGATEAFF.

This chain links TRBV12-5 with TRBJ2-3; D gene uncertain. Germline assignment: CDR1 LGHNT and CDR2 FRNRAP. This CDR3 has 14 residues. Trimming cost V 1 base and J 2 bases, with 7 bases left between them. CDR3 in DNA: TGTGCTAGTGGTTTGGAGAGCCCCACAGATACGCAGTATTTT. It codes for CASGLESPTDTQYF.